The 13 T cell receptor beta chains given below trace back to one sample, sequenced in a study of T cell responses to AZD1222 COVID-19 vaccine (TCRdb year 2021). Libraries came from the immunoSEQ multiplex PCR assay. Entries here come from immuneACCESS through TCRdb and include only in-frame sequences with V and J called. Some clones fail to appear in such tables; in the studies checked, an unresolved V gene covers under half of the shortfall, and the cause of the remainder is unknown. For this sample there are fewer than 200,000 clones; around 92% appear just once. The top ten clonotypes cover more than 9% of the sample. Interpreted using the paper, the time point label stands for: baseline before first vaccination. The specimen comprised peripheral blood, sampled on day 0 of AZD1222 vaccination. Source of these receptors: an adult in good health.

The chain joins TRBV24-1 to TRBJ1-2, with TRBD1 identical over 9 bases. V lost 5 bases to trimming and J lost 5 bases; unmatched junction nucleotides: 5. Germline-derived CDR1 and CDR2 are KGHDR and SFDVKD. The CDR3 spans 14 residues. The CDR3 region has the DNA TGTGCCACCAGTGCTGGGACAGGGTTGTATGGCTACACCTTC. This encodes CATSAGTGLYGYTF.

J is TRBJ2-2 and V is TRBV7-9; no definite D call. The V end was cut by 6 bases, the J end by 5 bases, with 7 bases between. In germline, CDR1 is SEHNR, CDR2 FQNEAQ (reference sequence). The CDR3 spans 12 residues. CDR3: CASRSQTGELFF. In nucleotides, the CDR3 is TGTGCCAGCAGAAGCCAAACCGGGGAGCTGTTTTTT.

The rearrangement uses TRBV27 and TRBJ2-1; 11 nucleotides line up with TRBD2. From germline, CDR1 is MNHEY and CDR2 SMNVEV (reference sequence). The ends lost 10 bases at V and 6 bases at J; junction bases unmatched: 8. The CDR3 consists of 14 residues. This CDR3 is CAIRRGTSGNEQFF. The DNA for the CDR3 is TGTGCCATCCGTAGGGGGACTAGCGGCAATGAGCAGTTCTTC.

This chain links TRBV2 with TRBJ1-5; TRBD1 is a possible D gene (5 bases). CDR3 length: 15 residues. V was cut by 6 bases and J by 4 bases, with 16 bases left in between. Germline CDR1 SNHLY, CDR2 FYNNEI. CDR3 coding DNA: TGTGCCAGCAGGGCTCCTTGGGGGTCGAATCAGCCCCAGCATTTT. Amino acid sequence: CASRAPWGSNQPQHF.

The chain couples TRBV3-1 (or the pseudogene TRBV3-2) to TRBJ2-5, with D unclear. The germline V and J ends were trimmed by 4 bases and 4 bases, with 10 bases remaining between them. The CDR3 length is 13 residues. Germline CDR1 LGHDT, CDR2 YNNKEL (reference sequence). The chain's CDR3 is CASSPGRRETQYF. The DNA for the CDR3 is TGTGCCAGCAGCCCCGGACGAAGAGAGACCCAGTACTTC.

The chain employs TRBV4-3 and TRBJ2-4; the match to TRBD2 covers 7 bases. The junction had 5 bases not matched to a gene; V was cut back by 1 base and J by 2 bases. This CDR3 comprises 16 residues. CDR1 and CDR2 from the germline V gene are LGHNA and YSLEER. CDR3 sequence: CASSQGLADTKNIQYF. The CDR3 coding sequence is TGCGCCAGCAGCCAAGGGCTAGCGGATACCAAAAACATTCAGTACTTC.

The V call is TRBV5-4, the J call TRBJ1-6, with 8 positions matching TRBD1. The CDR3 covers 13 residues. The J segment lost 10 bases and the V segment lost 3 bases, leaving 3 bases of the junction unmatched. CDR1 and CDR2 (germline): SGHNT, YYREEE (reference sequence). CDR3 coding DNA: TGTGCCAGCAGCTGGACAGGGAGGTCACCCCTCCACTTT. Translation: CASSWTGRSPLHF.

J is TRBJ1-1 and V is TRBV6-2 or TRBV6-3; 9 bases line up with TRBD1. CDR1 is MNHEY and CDR2 is SVGEGT in the germline V gene. The CDR3 spans 16 residues. After removal of 0 bases from V and 4 bases from J, the junction contained 6 bases not matched to a gene. The CDR3 sequence is CASSYSIQTGGTEAFF. For the CDR3, the DNA is TGTGCCAGCAGTTACTCAATTCAGACAGGGGGCACTGAAGCTTTCTTT.

The chain couples TRBV7-3 to TRBJ2-2; no reliable D call. CDR1 is SGHTA, CDR2 FQGTGA, per germline. The length of the CDR3 is 15 residues. V lost 5 bases and J 4 bases, leaving 14 bases between the germline ends. CDR3 sequence: CASSQDGLGTGELFF. The CDR3 region has the DNA TGTGCCAGCAGCCAAGACGGCCTGGGCACCGGGGAGCTGTTTTTT.

This sequence joins TRBV28 and TRBJ1-3, with 8 bases matching TRBD1. The CDR3 length is 15 residues. Losses at the gene ends were 6 bases for V and 1 base for J; bases not matched to a gene: 5. Germline V gene lookup returns CDR1 MDHEN and CDR2 SYDVKM. In DNA, the CDR3 is TGTGCCAGCAGGGGACAGGCCTATTCTGGAAACACCATATATTTT. Protein: CASRGQAYSGNTIYF.

The chain combines TRBV9 with TRBJ1-3, with 7 bases matching TRBD1. There are 15 residues in the CDR3. After removal of 3 bases from V and 0 bases from J, the junction contained 3 bases not matched to a gene. Germline loops: CDR1 SGDLS, CDR2 YYNGEE. The CDR3 DNA follows: TGTGCCAGCAGCGAGGGACAGTCCTCTGGAAACACCATATATTTT. It encodes CASSEGQSSGNTIYF.

The J gene is TRBJ1-5, the V gene TRBV27; the D is unclear. Germline-derived CDR1 and CDR2 are MNHEY and SMNVEV (reference sequence). The CDR3 is 15 residues long. Trimming took 4 bases from V and 0 from J, leaving 10 bases between them. The CDR3 bases are TGTGCCAGCAGTTCATTCCAACATAGCAATCAGCCCCAGCATTTT. This gives the protein CASSSFQHSNQPQHF.

The chain uses TRBV27 and TRBJ1-2; D might be TRBD1 (6 bases). The germline V gene has CDR1 MNHEY and CDR2 SMNVEV (reference sequence). This CDR3 region has 19 residues. The germline V and J ends were trimmed by 0 bases and 2 bases, with 22 bases remaining between them. CDR3 in DNA: TGTGCCAGCAGTTTATCACCCACCGGGCTCCGGGGGGCCAACTATGGCTACACCTTC. Translation: CASSLSPTGLRGANYGYTF.